This T cell receptor (beta chain) appears in the sequencing data of a study of control samples from healthy donors and cancer patients. Germline V gene lookup returns CDR1 MNHEY and CDR2 SMNVEV (reference sequence). V lost 7 bases and J lost 0, with 13 bases in between. The CDR3 runs 14 residues. TCRdb's copy holds only in-frame clones and misses some; the assay was immunoSEQ multiplex PCR. The table includes roughly 160,000 clones, about 94% detected once. The chain uses TRBV27 and TRBJ2-7; D call uncertain. The specimen was PBMCs. The origin of this receptor is a man aged 55 to 70 with colorectal cancer. CDR3 nucleotide sequence: TGTGCCAGCAAGCAGAGCAGGAGCTCCTACGAGCAGTACTTC. Residues: CASKQSRSSYEQYF.